The sample holds a few counts of the clone carrying this TCR beta chain. RNA transcripts gave rise to amplified TCR beta CDR3 regions. In the first-round RT-PCR of the TCR CDR3, the HTBI primer set was used. MiXCR, applied by TCRdb to the multiplex PCR reads, yields one record per CDR3 protein. The table includes about 600,000 distinct CDR3 sequences, about 14% detected once. These data are taken from a study of T cells in Graves' hyperthyroidism and ophthalmopathy. Patients affected by ophthalmopathy presented a Clinical Activity Score of at least 3, a NOSPECS grade of at least 4, and disease duration below 3 months. The CDR3 has 15 amino acids. CDR1 is LNHDA, CDR2 SQIVND, per germline (reference sequence). J lost 5 bases, V lost 9 bases, and 13 bases had no gene match.

This rearrangement joins TRBV19 to TRBJ1-2, with TRBD1 identical over 9 bases. Specimen: blood. This sequence was found in a woman between 50 and 59 years old with Graves' ophthalmopathy. The CDR3 coding sequence is TGTGCCAGCTACACCGCGGGACAGGGAGAATATGGCTACACCTTC. It codes for CASYTAGQGEYGYTF.